Listed here are 21 T cell receptor beta chains from one sample, sequenced in a study of blood T cell repertoires in COVID-19. Repertoires were generated with immunoSEQ multiplex PCR, while TCRdb's copy carries only in-frame clones and drops some. In the table there are around 260,000 clones, under 90% of which are singletons. The sequencing input was peripheral blood. The receptors derive from a woman aged 40 to 49 who had recovered from COVID-19.

This rearrangement joins TRBV7-8 to TRBJ1-5, with D tentatively TRBD1 (5 bases). This CDR3 spans 14 amino acids. With 3 bases removed from V and 3 bases from J, the gap between germline ends came to 9 bases. Germline V gives CDR1 SGHVS, CDR2 FQNEAQ. The CDR3: CASSFRGYNQPQHF. The CDR3 region has the DNA TGTGCCAGCAGCTTTAGGGGTTACAATCAGCCCCAGCATTTT. Looking up the rest from reference TRBV7-8 and TRBJ1-5 gives the full variable domain: GAGVSQSPRYKVAKRGQDVALRCDPISGHVSLFWYQQALGQGPEFLTYFQNEAQLDKSGLPSDRFFAERPEGSVSTLKIQRTQQEDSAVYLCASSFRGYNQPQHFGDGTRLSIL.

This chain links TRBV5-1 with TRBJ2-7, with TRBD2 matching over 9 bases. V dropped 5 bases and J dropped 0; count of bases not matched to a gene: 6. The CDR3 loop spans 15 amino acids. Looked up from germline, CDR1 is SGHRS and CDR2 is YFSETQ. DNA of the CDR3: TGCGCCAGCAGGCCCCTAGCGGGGAACTCCTACGAGCAGTACTTC. Translating gives CASRPLAGNSYEQYF.

V usage is TRBV7-3 and J usage is TRBJ2-1, with a possible D match to TRBD1 (6 bases). V shed 2 bases and J shed 4 bases, with 12 bases lying between them. Germline V CDR1 and CDR2: SGHTA, FQGTGA. CDR3 length equals 15 residues. CDR3 loop: CASSLGPGAYNEQFF. In nucleotides, the CDR3 is TGTGCCAGCAGCTTAGGCCCAGGGGCATACAATGAGCAGTTCTTC.

The DNA of the CDR3 is TGTGCCAGCAGTTTAGGTGGGGCAGAGCAGTTCTTC. Protein sequence: CASSLGGAEQFF. The V gene is TRBV27, the J gene TRBJ2-1, with D possibly TRBD1 on 5 matching bases. Trimming cost V 2 bases and J 10 bases, with 9 bases left between them. The CDR3 loop spans 12 amino acids. Germline CDR1 MNHEY, CDR2 SMNVEV (reference sequence).

The chain joins TRBV24-1 to TRBJ1-5; D is perhaps TRBD1 (6 bases). The CDR3 has 13 residues. V dropped 4 bases and J dropped 6 bases, with 9 bases sitting between them. Germline V lookup: CDR1 KGHDR, CDR2 SFDVKD. The CDR3 DNA is TGTGCCACCAGTGAGGGGGCAGGTCAGCCCCAGCATTTT. It yields the protein CATSEGAGQPQHF.

This clone showed up just a few times. V is TRBV29-1 and J is TRBJ2-5; 11 nucleotides agree with TRBD2. Germline CDR1 reads SQVTM; CDR2 reads ANQGSEA. The V gene end was trimmed by 3 bases and the J gene end by 4 bases; junction bases not matched to a gene: 10. The CDR3 contains 16 residues. CDR3 coding DNA: TGCAGCGTTGACTTCTCTAGCGGGAGGCCAAGAGAGACCCAGTACTTC. This sequence encodes CSVDFSSGRPRETQYF.

The CDR3 here is CASSSVMSGETQYF. The CDR3 DNA sequence: TGTGCCAGCAGTTCCGTGATGAGCGGAGAGACCCAGTACTTC. J is TRBJ2-5 and V is TRBV27; TRBD2 might be the D (5 bases). The CDR3 extends over 14 amino acids. The V gene lost 4 bases and the J gene lost 4 bases, with 13 bases spanning the gap. Germline V gene lookup returns CDR1 MNHEY and CDR2 SMNVEV (reference sequence).

The chain couples TRBV19 to TRBJ1-4, with D perhaps TRBD1 (6 bases). Germline V gene data show CDR1 as LNHDA and CDR2 as SQIVND (reference sequence). The V end lost 6 bases, the J end lost 8 bases, and 31 bases lay between the germline ends. This CDR3 is built from 19 residues. The CDR3 DNA reads as TGTGCCAGTAGCCAGACAGGAAATTTATTGGGGACCGCGAGGGAAAAACTGTTTTTT. Translated: CASSQTGNLLGTAREKLFF.

A remark on this clone: At the DNA level, this CDR3 is encoded by other sequences in the same sample as well. CDR3 DNA sequence: TGTGCCAGCAGCCGCGGACTAGCGGGATCCTACGAGCAGTACTTC. This gives the protein CASSRGLAGSYEQYF. V is TRBV4-2 and J is TRBJ2-7; TRBD2 agrees at 12 bases. The CDR3 spans 15 residues. V dropped 4 bases and J dropped 1; count of bases not matched to a gene: 2. Germline assignment: CDR1 LGHNA and CDR2 YNFKEQ.

V usage is TRBV28 and J usage is TRBJ2-7; 7 nucleotides match TRBD1. Germline V gene data show CDR1 as MDHEN and CDR2 as SYDVKM. The CDR3 has 15 residues. V shed 4 bases, J shed 5 bases, and the junction held 11 bases outside the gene matches. In DNA, the CDR3 is TGTGCCAGCAGTTCCGTCGGGACAGCCCGGAACGAGCAGTACTTC. Protein: CASSSVGTARNEQYF.

CDR3 sequence (DNA): TGTGCCAGCACCGAGTCACAAGAGACCCAGTACTTC. This codes for CASTESQETQYF. This chain links TRBV11-2 with TRBJ2-5; D gene uncertain. V was pared by 7 bases and J by 2 bases, with 8 bases between. Per germline, CDR1 SGHAT and CDR2 FQNNGV. There are 12 residues in the CDR3.

This chain links TRBV25-1 with TRBJ1-4; a weak D match, TRBD1 (6 bases). CDR3 length equals 15 residues. The germline V and J ends were trimmed by 3 bases and 4 bases, with 12 bases remaining between them. The germline gives CDR1 MGHDK, CDR2 SYGVNS. The CDR3 DNA sequence: TGTGCCAGCAGTGACTTTGGACAGAATAATGAAAAACTGTTTTTT. This sequence encodes CASSDFGQNNEKLFF.

V usage is TRBV27 and J usage is TRBJ2-1, with D perhaps matching TRBD2 (6 bases). Trimming took off 4 bases at V and 7 bases at J, with 23 bases between the two ends. The CDR3 totals 17 residues. Germline CDR1 and CDR2: MNHEY and SMNVEV (reference sequence). For the CDR3, the DNA is TGTGCCAGCAGTTCTGGCCCCCTGACTAGGAAGCTTAATGAGCAGTTCTTC. Translation gives CASSSGPLTRKLNEQFF.

This sequence joins TRBV10-3 and TRBJ2-2; the D gene is possibly TRBD2 (6 bases). CDR3 length equals 16 residues. Trimming shortened V by 3 bases and J by 3 bases, and 14 bases separated the two germline ends. Germline lookup yields CDR1 ENHRY and CDR2 SYGVKD. This CDR3 is CAISDRGKVDTGELFF. In DNA form, the CDR3 reads TGTGCCATCAGTGATCGGGGGAAAGTAGACACCGGGGAGCTGTTTTTT.

The V gene is TRBV21-1, the J gene TRBJ2-1; the table names TRBD2, a call not compared with the DNA. TRBV21-1 is a pseudogene. The CDR3 loop spans 17 amino acids. CDR3 protein: CASSKDPSGGTYNEQFF. In nucleotides, the CDR3 is TGTGCCAGCAGCAAAGATCCTAGCGGGGGGACCTACAATGAGCAGTTCTTC.

This clone was found a few times. The chain recombines TRBV30 with TRBJ1-1; 11 bases match TRBD1. Germline assignment: CDR1 GTSNPN and CDR2 SVGIG (reference sequence). Trimming removed 2 bases from V and 1 base from J; junction bases left unmatched: 9. The CDR3 is 17 residues long. Here the CDR3 DNA reads TGTGCCTGGAGTCCCCGGGACAGGGGGATTCCGAACACTGAAGCTTTCTTT. It specifies CAWSPRDRGIPNTEAFF.

The chain links TRBV10-2 to TRBJ1-1, with 7 bases lining up with TRBD1. The V gene end was trimmed by 6 bases and the J gene end by 5 bases; junction bases not matched to a gene: 6. The germline V gene encodes CDR1 WSHSY and CDR2 SAAADI. The CDR3 spans 13 residues. The CDR3 nucleotides read TGCGCCAGCAGAGACGACAGGGCGACTGAAGCTTTCTTT. Translation: CASRDDRATEAFF.

The chain uses TRBV30 and TRBJ1-3; TRBD1 might be the D (6 bases). Germline loops: CDR1 GTSNPN, CDR2 SVGIG (reference sequence). The length of the CDR3 is 15 residues. Trimming took 0 bases from V and 4 from J, leaving 13 bases between them. The DNA of the CDR3 is TGTGCCTGGAGTGTTTCAGGGGCCTTGGGAAACACCATATATTTT. This codes for CAWSVSGALGNTIYF.

The chain carries TRBV20-1 and TRBJ2-3; D ambiguous. Trimming took off 5 bases at V and 4 bases at J, with 7 bases between the two ends. This CDR3 is built from 11 residues. Germline lookup yields CDR1 DFQATT and CDR2 SNEGSKA (reference sequence). The CDR3 bases are TGCAGTGCTGTGCTAGCAGATACGCAGTATTTT. It specifies CSAVLADTQYF.

This clone has a single count. The chain joins TRBV24-1 to TRBJ1-5, with a possible D match to TRBD1 (5 bases). CDR3 length: 15 residues. The V end was cut by 5 bases, the J end by 0 bases, with 10 bases between. The germline gives CDR1 KGHDR, CDR2 SFDVKD. The CDR3 DNA sequence: TGTGCCACCAGTGGGACGGGGGGTAGCAATCAGCCCCAGCATTTT. Translated, it gives CATSGTGGSNQPQHF.

This clone was seen just once. The rearrangement joins TRBV14 to TRBJ2-2; 10 bases are a match to TRBD2. Germline V gene data show CDR1 as SGHDN and CDR2 as FVKESK. Trimming removed 5 bases from V and 1 base from J; junction bases left unmatched: 7. The CDR3 contains 17 residues. The CDR3 reads CASSARTSGVNTGELFF. The CDR3 DNA follows: TGTGCCAGCAGCGCCAGGACTAGCGGAGTGAACACCGGGGAGCTGTTTTTT.